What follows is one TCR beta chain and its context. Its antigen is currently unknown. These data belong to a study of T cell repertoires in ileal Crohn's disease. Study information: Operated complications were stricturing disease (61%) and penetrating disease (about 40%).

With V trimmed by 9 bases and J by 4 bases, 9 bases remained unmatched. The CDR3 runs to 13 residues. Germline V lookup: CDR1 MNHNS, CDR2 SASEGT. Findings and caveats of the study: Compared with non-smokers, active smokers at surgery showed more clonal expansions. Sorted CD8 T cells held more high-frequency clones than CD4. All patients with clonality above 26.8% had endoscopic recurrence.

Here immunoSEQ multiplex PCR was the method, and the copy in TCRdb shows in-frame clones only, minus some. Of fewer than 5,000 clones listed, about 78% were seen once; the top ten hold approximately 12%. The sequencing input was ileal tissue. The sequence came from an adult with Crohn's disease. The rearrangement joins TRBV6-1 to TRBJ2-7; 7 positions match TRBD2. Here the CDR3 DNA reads TGTGCCAGTAACACCGGGCGGGGGTACGAGCAGTACTTC. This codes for CASNTGRGYEQYF.